This TCR beta chain was recorded in a study of T cells expressing NK-cell markers. Study details: Researchers got TCR beta repertoires out of sorted CD3+CD56+NKG2C+, CD3+CD56+NKG2C- and CD3+CD56-NKG2C+ T cells. The study, taken as a whole, reports: No clear determination of HCMV specificity was made for expanded NKG2C+ T cell clones.

The authors generated TCR beta cDNA through 5'RACE template switching with UMIs. TCRdb reworked the 5' RACE reads into one entry per CDR3 protein, no DNA. This repertoire comprises about 260,000 distinct CDR3 sequences; its ten largest clones make up about 4%. Germline V lookup: CDR1 SQVTM, CDR2 ANQGSEA. The CDR3 runs to 12 residues. In regard to this clonotype: What it binds is unknown.

The specimen was blood T cells: a sorted CD56 or NKG2C T cell subset, CD4+ or CD8+ T cells, or bulk PBMC T cells (not recorded which). The gene calls are TRBV29-1 and TRBJ2-5; checking the TCRdb D call of TRBD1 is not possible without DNA. The clonotype comes from a woman between 18 and 69 years old in good health. CDR3 residues: CSVVGVGETQYF. Complete variable domain (other parts from reference TRBV29-1 and TRBJ2-5): SAVISQKPSRDICQRGTSLTIQCQVDSQVTMMFWYRQQPGQSLTLIATANQGSEATYESGFVIDKFPISRPNLTFSTLTVSNMSPEDSSIYLCSVVGVGETQYFGPGTRLLVL.